The source of this TCR beta chain is a study of cytomegalovirus exposure and HLA in healthy donors. The PCR contained 60 Vbeta and 13 Jbeta primers. Libraries were prepared by immunoSEQ multiplex PCR; TCRdb keeps only in-frame clonotypes and omits some of them. The data show approximately 150,000 clones, with roughly 76% seen just once and 2.5% to 3% held by the top ten. V was trimmed by 8 bases and J by 4 bases, leaving 8 bases between them. The CDR3 extends over 12 amino acids. The germline CDR1 and CDR2 sequences are MNHEY and SVGAGI. About this clone itself: What it binds is unknown.

Study-wide results and caveats: Exclusion applied to some V segments, including TRBV6-2 and TRBV6-3, as they were indistinguishable.

This sequence originates from a woman aged 30 to 39 in good health and CMV-seronegative. The chain has TRBV6-5 and TRBJ2-2; unclear D gene. Sequenced: PBMCs. The CDR3 DNA sequence: TGTGCCAGCGGCCAACCCACCGGGGAGCTGTTTTTT. It codes for CASGQPTGELFF.